This TCR beta chain originates from a study of T-cell reconstitution after alpha-beta-depleted transplantation in children. Study findings and constraints: About two months after transplant, alpha-beta T cells reportedly came from several hundred expanded graft clones. A year post-transplant, T-cell counts and diversity derived mostly from newly produced T cells. Surviving recipient T cells and thymic progenitors produced the high day-60 TCRbeta diversity seen in some patients.

The length of the CDR3 is 18 residues. V was pared by 4 bases and J by 3 bases, with 12 bases of the junction left unmatched. Unique molecular identifiers were incorporated into the prepared TCRbeta library. From the PCR reads, TCRdb called clonotypes with MiXCR, one entry per CDR3 protein. The sample contains under 850,000 distinct CDR3 sequences, roughly 13% of which appear only once. This clonotype was observed a handful of times. Antigen: not known. The material was PBMCs, obtained before TCRalphabeta/CD19-depleted stem cell transplant. The sequence was obtained from a girl aged 2-10 years with congenital amegakaryocytic thrombocytopenia, due to receive a stem cell transplant. This chain uses TRBV12-3 or TRBV12-4 with TRBJ2-6, with TRBD2 matching over 7 bases. The CDR3 sequence is CASSYPGAGVGGANVLTF. CDR3 in DNA: TGTGCCAGCAGTTACCCGGGTGCGGGAGTAGGTGGGGCCAACGTCCTGACTTTC.